This T cell receptor beta chain derives from a study of somatic mutations in cytotoxic T cells in rheumatoid arthritis. The CDR3 is 13 residues long. Germline loops: CDR1 MGHRA, CDR2 YSYEKL. The junction had 3 bases not matched to a gene; V was cut back by 5 bases and J by 5 bases. General observations from the study: A largest CD8+ clone above 20% of CD8+ cells occurred in about an eighth of the 65 patients.

On this clone itself: Its antigen is currently unknown.

The authors' processing: Only a few patient CD8+ clones above 1% matched published virus-specific TCRB sequences. The table came from immunoSEQ multiplex PCR; TCRdb's copy has only in-frame clones and leaves some out. Clonal size and the V and J genes are those of that table, whereas D and trimming came from the DNA. The sample includes 15,000 to 20,000 clones, around 80% of them seen just once. The sequencing input was CD8+ T cells sorted from blood. The source is an adult with rheumatoid arthritis. The J gene is TRBJ1-1, the V gene TRBV4-1; 9 positions agree with TRBD1. In nucleotides, the CDR3 is TGCGCCAGCAGCGGACAGGGGAATACTGAAGCTTTCTTT. Its translation is CASSGQGNTEAFF.